The 21 T cell receptor beta chains below all came from one sample that was sequenced in a study of blood T cell repertoires in COVID-19. The protocol was immunoSEQ multiplex PCR, while the TCRdb copy is restricted to in-frame clones and leaves out a portion. The sample consists of approximately 130,000 clones, around 85% of them appearing once. Source material: peripheral blood. Source of these receptors: a human donor in a cohort sampled during active COVID-19.

The V gene is TRBV7-9, the J gene TRBJ2-7, with 11 positions matching TRBD1. The CDR3 totals 17 residues. Looked up from germline, CDR1 is SEHNR and CDR2 is FQNEAQ (reference sequence). Losses at the gene ends were 3 bases for V and 4 bases for J; bases not matched to a gene: 11. In DNA form, the CDR3 reads TGTGCCAGCAGCTTGGACAGGGGGCTGGTAATGCAGTACGAGCAGTACGTC. Protein product: CASSLDRGLVMQYEQYV.

The chain joins TRBV10-3 to TRBJ2-5; TRBD1 is a possible D gene (5 bases). The germline V gene encodes CDR1 ENHRY and CDR2 SYGVKD. V was cut by 2 bases and J by 5 bases, with 9 bases left in between. This CDR3 spans 13 amino acids. CDR3 in DNA: TGTGCCATCAGTGAGCTCCAGGGCGAGACCCAGTACTTC. It translates to CAISELQGETQYF.

This clone occurred a few times. The chain uses TRBV6-5 and TRBJ1-5, with D maybe TRBD1 (6 bases). Trimming left V 6 bases short and J 4 bases short, with 16 bases between. Germline assignment: CDR1 MNHEY and CDR2 SVGAGI. CDR3 size: 15 residues. CDR3 sequence reads: CASRLGGGANQPQHF. In nucleotides, the CDR3 is TGTGCCAGCAGACTCGGTGGGGGCGCAAATCAGCCCCAGCATTTT.

The chain recombines TRBV2 with TRBJ2-3; a possible D gene is TRBD1 (5 bases). Germline V gives CDR1 SNHLY, CDR2 FYNNEI. V was pared by 0 bases and J by 7 bases, with 8 bases between. The CDR3 spans 13 residues. Written as DNA, the CDR3 is TGTGCCAGCAGTGAAGCGCAGGGATATACGCAGTATTTT. This translates into CASSEAQGYTQYF.

The rearrangement joins TRBV10-2 to TRBJ2-3; D is uncertain. The V gene's germline CDR1 is WSHSY and CDR2 SAAADI. Trimming removed 4 bases at V and 5 bases at J, with 4 bases between. The CDR3 spans 11 residues. The CDR3 sequence: CASSGVDTQYF. CDR3 in DNA: TGCGCCAGCAGTGGCGTAGATACGCAGTATTTT.

This chain connects TRBV11-3 to TRBJ2-3; 11 positions agree with TRBD2. Germline loops: CDR1 SGHNT, CDR2 YENEEA. This CDR3 has 15 residues. The V gene end was trimmed by 5 bases and the J gene end by 4 bases; junction bases not matched to a gene: 5. CDR3 protein: CASSPPGLAADTQYF. The CDR3 bases are TGTGCCAGCAGCCCTCCGGGACTAGCGGCAGATACGCAGTATTTT.

V and J are TRBV11-3 and TRBJ2-3; 8 bases map to TRBD2. CDR1 and CDR2 (germline): SGHNT, YENEEA. Trimming cost V 8 bases and J 2 bases; bases outside gene matches: 6. This CDR3 has 14 residues. DNA of the CDR3: TGTGCCAGCGGGCTAGCGGGCGTCACAGATACGCAGTATTTT. Translation: CASGLAGVTDTQYF.

This clone has only one observation. The chain uses TRBV10-2 and TRBJ2-5; perhaps TRBD2 as D (5 bases). The CDR3 contains 11 residues. The ends were cut back, 7 bases at V and 3 bases at J, with 6 bases in the middle. Germline V gene sequence: CDR1 WSHSY, CDR2 SAAADI. The CDR3: CASMREETQYF. DNA for the CDR3: TGCGCCAGCATGCGGGAAGAGACCCAGTACTTC.

The chain couples TRBV19 to TRBJ1-1; tentatively, D is TRBD1 (5 bases). V shed 3 bases and J shed 4 bases, with 18 bases lying between them. This CDR3 has 16 residues. Germline CDR1 is LNHDA and CDR2 is SQIVND (reference sequence). CDR3 coding DNA: TGTGCCAGTAGTATTGTTCAGGGATTAATGTCCACTGAAGCTTTCTTT. Protein product: CASSIVQGLMSTEAFF.

The chain is built from TRBV6-6 and TRBJ2-3, with D possibly matching TRBD2 (6 bases). Germline values: CDR1 MNHNY, CDR2 SVGAGI (reference sequence). This CDR3 spans 15 amino acids. Trimming pared 0 bases from V and 2 bases from J, leaving 9 bases between. The CDR3 loop is CASSYSRGVTDTQYF. The CDR3 DNA follows: TGTGCCAGCAGTTACTCGCGCGGGGTCACAGATACGCAGTATTTT.

This rearrangement joins TRBV10-3 to TRBJ2-7; possible D gene TRBD1, 6 bases. With 10 bases removed from V and 3 bases from J, the gap between germline ends came to 19 bases. The CDR3 is 14 amino acids. CDR1 and CDR2 from the germline V gene are ENHRY and SYGVKD. DNA for the CDR3: TGTGCCACTTCCGGACAGCCGATGGACTACGAGCAGTACGTC. Residues: CATSGQPMDYEQYV.

The genes are TRBV27 and TRBJ2-1; maybe TRBD2 (6 bases). The CDR3 is 16 amino acids. V was pared by 2 bases and J by 4 bases, with 15 bases between. The germline CDR1 and CDR2 sequences are MNHEY and SMNVEV (reference sequence). The chain's CDR3 is CASSLRGNSWYNEQFF. For the CDR3, the DNA is TGTGCCAGCAGTTTACGGGGGAATTCCTGGTACAATGAGCAGTTCTTC.

The chain has TRBV2 and TRBJ1-6, with D possibly matching TRBD1 (6 bases). V was shortened by 2 bases and J by 5 bases, with 13 bases between the two germline ends. There are 16 residues in the CDR3. Looked up from germline, CDR1 is SNHLY and CDR2 is FYNNEI. CDR3 residues: CASSENGGANNSPLHF. CDR3 in DNA: TGTGCCAGCAGTGAAAATGGGGGGGCAAATAATTCACCCCTCCACTTT.

This chain uses TRBV9 with TRBJ2-5; TRBD2 agrees at 14 bases. The V gene's germline CDR1 is SGDLS and CDR2 YYNGEE. Trimming cost V 4 bases and J 5 bases; bases outside gene matches: 13. The CDR3 length is 18 residues. In DNA form, the CDR3 reads TGTGCCAGCAGCCCCGTGCGGACTAGCGGGGGGTTCGGGGAGACCCAGTACTTC. It translates to CASSPVRTSGGFGETQYF.

There are many counts of this clone. This chain connects TRBV7-2 to TRBJ1-3, with a weak D call TRBD1 (5 bases). V was pared by 1 base and J by 0 bases, with 13 bases between. CDR3 length: 17 residues. Per germline, CDR1 SGHTA and CDR2 FQGNSA. DNA of the CDR3: TGTGCCAGCAGCTTAGTTAGTCAGGGATACTCTGGAAACACCATATATTTT. As protein: CASSLVSQGYSGNTIYF.

The V call is TRBV30, the J call TRBJ2-3; possible D gene TRBD2, 5 bases. The CDR3 is 14 amino acids. Trimming cost V 3 bases and J 5 bases, with 15 bases left between them. The germline CDR1 and CDR2 sequences are GTSNPN and SVGIG (reference sequence). The CDR3 loop is CAWRWASGGDTQYF. The CDR3 coding sequence is TGTGCCTGGAGATGGGCCAGCGGAGGAGATACGCAGTATTTT.

This chain connects TRBV7-2 to TRBJ1-2, with D perhaps matching TRBD1 (6 bases). Looked up from germline, CDR1 is SGHTA and CDR2 is FQGNSA. This CDR3 contains 14 residues. V was clipped by 4 bases and J by 0 bases, with 9 bases between them. The CDR3 here is CASSSDRANYGYTF. CDR3 in DNA: TGTGCCAGCAGCTCGGACAGAGCTAACTATGGCTACACCTTC.

The chain links TRBV29-1 to TRBJ2-3, with TRBD2 identical over 7 bases. Per germline, CDR1 SQVTM and CDR2 ANQGSEA. Losses at the gene ends were 4 bases for V and 2 bases for J; bases not matched to a gene: 6. The CDR3 contains 14 residues. The CDR3 spells CSVVVGGSTDTQYF. The CDR3 DNA follows: TGCAGCGTTGTGGTGGGAGGGTCCACAGATACGCAGTATTTT.

This clone was seen a single time. The chain is built from TRBV5-8 and TRBJ2-2; 9 bases fit TRBD1. CDR3 length equals 14 residues. The germline gives CDR1 SGHTS, CDR2 YDEGEE. V shed 3 bases and J 6 bases; nucleotides not matched to a gene: 3. The CDR3 spells CASSWDRVAGELFF. The CDR3 DNA sequence: TGTGCCAGCAGCTGGGACAGGGTGGCCGGGGAGCTGTTTTTT.

This clone has just a few counts. The chain combines TRBV3-1 (or the pseudogene TRBV3-2) with TRBJ2-1; 9 positions agree with TRBD1. V trimming: 4 bases; J trimming: 7 bases; junction bases outside the gene matches: 11. Germline CDR1 LGHDT, CDR2 YNNKEL (reference sequence). The CDR3 runs to 16 residues. The CDR3: CASSLRLGQGMNEQFF. For the CDR3, the DNA is TGTGCCAGCAGCCTACGACTGGGACAGGGTATGAATGAGCAGTTCTTC.

The rearrangement joins TRBV4-1 to TRBJ1-1, with D tentatively TRBD1 (5 bases). V dropped 4 bases and J dropped 1 base, with 10 bases sitting between them. The CDR3 contains 14 residues. Germline CDR1 reads MGHRA; CDR2 reads YSYEKL. The CDR3, as DNA: TGCGCCAGCAGCCTTGCCGGGGGGAACACTGAAGCTTTCTTT. Amino acids: CASSLAGGNTEAFF.